This T cell receptor (beta chain) was identified during a study of identical twins. The authors used template switching to add a universal primer site and gave cDNA unique molecular identifiers. Each CDR3 protein is one row after TCRdb ran MiXCR on the 5' RACE reads. The sample gives 400,000 or so distinct CDR3 sequences, about 9% of which show up once; under 9.5% is in the top ten. Many counts were recorded for this clonotype. Its antigen is as yet unknown. Study-wide results and caveats: Carriage of fewer insertions was seen in abundant cord blood beta clonotypes, whereas memory repertoires showed none. Conclusions relied on cross-sectional statistical analysis, not following the same donors. Beta out-of-frame twin sharing showed a weaker excess.

This clonotype was obtained from a woman in her 50s in good health. Sequencing input: naive T cells sorted from blood.

This CDR3 is CASSQLGGKNGYTF. The CDR3 DNA sequence: TGTGCCAGCAGCCAACTGGGGGGAAAGAATGGCTACACCTTC. The chain has TRBV4-2 and TRBJ1-2; a weak D match, TRBD1 (5 bases). The ends were cut back, 2 bases at V and 6 bases at J, with 13 bases in the middle. Per germline, CDR1 LGHNA and CDR2 YNFKEQ. The CDR3 totals 14 residues.